This T cell receptor (beta chain) was recovered during a study of shared clonotypes between healthy human individuals. Points from the study as a whole: Sequencing depth was expected to affect clonotype sharing among donors. Across subsets, estimated richness was generally greater for naive than for memory populations. Collection of samples was limited to blood; tissue repertoires likely differ.

None of the donors, who were healthy HIV-negative adults, had recently had acute infections or vaccinations. As concerns this clone: Its antigen is currently unknown.

TCRdb's table, derived via immunoSEQ multiplex PCR, lists solely in-frame clones and lacks some. This table holds about 320,000 clones, roughly 87% found once. V dropped 5 bases and J dropped 5; count of bases not matched to a gene: 12. Per the germline V gene, CDR1 is SGHVS and CDR2 is FQNEAQ. This CDR3 spans 17 amino acids. The specimen was memory CD8+ T cells sorted from blood. The subset was: CD45RO+ cells pooled with CCR7-negative TemRA cells. The chain is built from TRBV7-8 and TRBJ2-3; 11 bases match TRBD2. This sequence originates from a man aged 18 to 30 in good health. CDR3 protein: CASSLGTSGGRVDTQYF. CDR3 DNA sequence: TGTGCCAGCAGCCTTGGGACTAGCGGAGGGCGTGTAGATACGCAGTATTTT.